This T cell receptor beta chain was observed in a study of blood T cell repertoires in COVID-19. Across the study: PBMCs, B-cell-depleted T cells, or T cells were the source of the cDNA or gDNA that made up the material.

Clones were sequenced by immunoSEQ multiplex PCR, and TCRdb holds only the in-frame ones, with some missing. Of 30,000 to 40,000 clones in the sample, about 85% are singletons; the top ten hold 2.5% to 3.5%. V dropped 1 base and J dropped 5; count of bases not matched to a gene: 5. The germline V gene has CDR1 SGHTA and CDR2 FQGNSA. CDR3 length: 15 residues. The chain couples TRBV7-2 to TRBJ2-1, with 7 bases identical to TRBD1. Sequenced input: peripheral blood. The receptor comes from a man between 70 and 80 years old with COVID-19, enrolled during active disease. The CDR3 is CASSLVGQLNNEQFF. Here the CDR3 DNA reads TGTGCCAGCAGCTTAGTGGGACAGCTCAACAATGAGCAGTTCTTC.